This TCR beta chain was profiled in a study of glioma-infiltrating T cells after dendritic cell vaccination. Study-wide background: Autologous tumor lysate was loaded overnight onto monocyte-derived dendritic cells grown seven days with IL-4 and GM-CSF.

The CDR3 runs to 15 residues. Trimming at V came to 5 bases and at J to 9 bases, leaving 7 bases not matched to a gene. Germline assignment: CDR1 SGHNT and CDR2 YYREEE (reference sequence). Time point in this sample: after dendritic cell vaccination, including at tumor progression/relapse. Amplification used 60 V beta primers and 13 J beta primers. Here immunoSEQ multiplex PCR was the method, and the copy in TCRdb shows in-frame clones only, minus some. The repertoire includes around 83,000 clones, 85% of them detected once, and more than 8% sits in the top ten. This receptor was taken from a human donor with glioblastoma. The chain recombines TRBV5-4 with TRBJ2-1; 14 nucleotides align to TRBD2. The sample in question was blood, obtained after dendritic cell vaccination. CDR3 amino acids: CASSPRTSGRTEQFF. In DNA, the CDR3 is TGTGCCAGCAGTCCGCGGACTAGCGGGAGGACTGAGCAGTTCTTC. Using reference TRBV5-4 and TRBJ2-1 for the parts outside the CDR3, the full variable domain is ETGVTQSPTHLIKTRGQQVTLRCSSQSGHNTVSWYQQALGQGPQFIFQYYREEENGRGNFPPRFSGLQFPNYSSELNVNALELDDSALYLCASSPRTSGRTEQFFGPGTRLTVL.